In this sample, the clone carrying this T cell receptor (beta chain) turned up a few times. TCRdb keeps only in-frame clones here, not all; method: immunoSEQ multiplex PCR. Here the sample spans thousands of clones, roughly four fifths being singletons. Between the trimmed V and J ends, which lost 5 bases and 7 bases, there was a span of 15 bases. The germline CDR1 and CDR2 sequences are SGHTA and FQGNSA. CDR3 length: 13 residues. This sample was included in a study of follicular helper T cells after annual influenza vaccination. This sample's time point: 2015-2016 season, 7 days after influenza vaccination.

V usage is TRBV7-2 and J usage is TRBJ2-7; the D gene is possibly TRBD2 (5 bases). This sample comprised CXCR5+ CD38- circulating T follicular helper cells from blood, obtained 7 days after influenza vaccination. Documented subset: circulating Tfh, non-naive CD4+CXCR5+PD-1+ (ICOS+CD38+ or ICOS-CD38-). The source of this sequence is an adult who received the influenza vaccine. The CDR3 spells CASSGGTRREQYF. The CDR3 DNA reads as TGTGCCAGCAGCGGAGGAACCCGTCGGGAGCAGTACTTC. Full variable domain (outside the CDR3, taken from reference TRBV7-2 and TRBJ2-7): GAGVSQSPSNKVTEKGKDVELRCDPISGHTALYWYRQSLGQGLEFLIYFQGNSAPDKSGLPSDRFSAERTGGSVSTLTIQRTQQEDSAVYLCASSGGTRREQYFGPGTRLTVT.